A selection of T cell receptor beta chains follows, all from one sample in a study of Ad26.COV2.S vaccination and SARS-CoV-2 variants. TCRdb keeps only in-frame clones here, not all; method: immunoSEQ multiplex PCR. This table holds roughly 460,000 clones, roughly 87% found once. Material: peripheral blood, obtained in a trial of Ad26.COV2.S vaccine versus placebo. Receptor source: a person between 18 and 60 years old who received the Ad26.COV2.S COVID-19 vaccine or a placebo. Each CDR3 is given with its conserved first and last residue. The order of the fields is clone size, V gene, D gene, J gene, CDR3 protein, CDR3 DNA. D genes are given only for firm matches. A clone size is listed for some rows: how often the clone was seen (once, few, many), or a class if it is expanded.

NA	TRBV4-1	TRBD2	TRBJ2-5	CASSRSRFGTSGRFEETQYF	TGCGCCAGCAGCCGCTCTCGGTTCGGGACTAGCGGGAGATTCGAAGAGACCCAGTACTTC
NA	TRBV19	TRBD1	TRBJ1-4	CASSIRQGHNEKLFF	TGTGCCAGTAGTATAAGACAGGGCCATAATGAAAAACTGTTTTTT
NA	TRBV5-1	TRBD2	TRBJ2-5	CASTLAGGEETQYF	TGCGCCAGCACTTTAGCGGGAGGTGAAGAGACCCAGTACTTC
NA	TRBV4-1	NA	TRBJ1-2	CASSQQQKYGYTF	TGCGCCAGCAGCCAACAGCAGAAATATGGCTACACCTTC
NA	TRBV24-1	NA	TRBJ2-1	CATSPLLGIEQFF	TGTGCCACCAGTCCCCTTCTAGGTATTGAGCAGTTCTTC
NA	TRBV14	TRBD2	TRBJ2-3	CASSQRLAVTDTQYF	TGTGCCAGCAGCCAAAGGCTAGCGGTGACAGATACGCAGTATTTT
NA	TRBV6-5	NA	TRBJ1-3	CATQQGMGSGNTIYF	TGTGCCACCCAACAGGGTATGGGTTCTGGAAACACCATATATTTT
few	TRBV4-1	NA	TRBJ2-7	CASSQGRGSEQYF	TGCGCCAGCAGCCAGGGCAGGGGTAGCGAGCAGTACTTC
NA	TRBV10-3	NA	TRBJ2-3	CAISEVSTDTQYF	TGTGCCATCAGTGAGGTCTCCACAGATACGCAGTATTTT
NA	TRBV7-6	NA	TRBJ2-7	CASSTLLGRAGNEQYF	TGTGCCAGCAGCACCCTCCTGGGCAGGGCCGGGAACGAGCAGTACTTC
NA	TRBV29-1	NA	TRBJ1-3	CSVDAGRDTIYF	TGCAGCGTTGATGCGGGCAGGGACACCATATATTTT
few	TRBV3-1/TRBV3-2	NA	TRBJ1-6	CASSQVQGFNSPLHF	TGTGCCAGCAGCCAGGTACAGGGATTTAATTCACCCCTCCACTTT
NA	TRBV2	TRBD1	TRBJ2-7	CASSEDRTGSYEQYF	TGTGCCAGCAGTGAAGATAGGACAGGATCCTACGAGCAGTACTTC
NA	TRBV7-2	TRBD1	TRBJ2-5	CASSLLGQGIGETQYF	TGTGCCAGCAGCTTATTGGGACAGGGTATTGGAGAGACCCAGTACTTC
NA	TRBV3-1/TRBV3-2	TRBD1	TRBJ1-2	CASSQAGTGGGYTF	TGTGCCAGCAGCCAGGCCGGGACAGGGGGGGGCTACACCTTC
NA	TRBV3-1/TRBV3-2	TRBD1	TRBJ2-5	CASSQGTGARQETQYF	TGTGCCAGCAGCCAGGGGACAGGGGCCAGGCAAGAGACCCAGTACTTC
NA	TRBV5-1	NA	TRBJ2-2	CASSLEGDRGELFF	TGCGCCAGCAGCTTGGAAGGAGATCGAGGGGAGCTGTTTTTT
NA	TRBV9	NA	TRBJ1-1	CASSAQMGLRNTEAFF	TGTGCCAGCAGCGCCCAGATGGGGCTAAGGAACACTGAAGCTTTCTTT
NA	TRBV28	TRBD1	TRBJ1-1	CASNTQGVNTEAFF	TGTGCCAGCAACACTCAGGGGGTGAACACTGAAGCTTTCTTT
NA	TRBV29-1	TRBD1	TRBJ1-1	CSGKFTGGTEAFF	TGCAGCGGGAAATTTACAGGGGGGACTGAAGCTTTCTTT
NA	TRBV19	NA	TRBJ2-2	CASSIISNTGELFF	TGTGCCAGTAGTATTATTTCGAACACCGGGGAGCTGTTTTTT
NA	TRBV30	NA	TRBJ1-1	CAWGDLNTEAFF	TGTGCCTGGGGGGACTTGAACACTGAAGCTTTCTTT
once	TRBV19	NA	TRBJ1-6	CASSIQTAGSPLHF	TGTGCCAGTAGTATTCAAACCGCGGGCTCACCCCTCCACTTT
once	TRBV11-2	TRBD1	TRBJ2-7	CASRTIAHSGTARYEQYF	TGTGCCAGCAGAACCATAGCCCACTCCGGGACAGCTCGGTACGAGCAGTACTTC
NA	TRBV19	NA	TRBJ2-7	CASSMGQSRSSYEQYF	TGTGCCAGTAGTATGGGTCAGTCCCGTAGCTCCTACGAGCAGTACTTC
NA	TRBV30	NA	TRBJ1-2	CASAGQIIRPGYTF	TGTGCCTCCGCCGGACAAATAATTCGCCCTGGCTACACCTTC
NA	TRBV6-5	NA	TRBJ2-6	CASSSGTSGANVLTF	TGTGCCAGCAGTTCCGGGACCTCTGGGGCCAACGTCCTGACTTTC
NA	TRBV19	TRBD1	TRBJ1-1	CASSRRTGTDTPRNTEAFF	TGTGCCAGTAGTCGAAGAACCGGGACAGATACTCCACGCAACACTGAAGCTTTCTTT
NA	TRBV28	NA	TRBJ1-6	CASSFGGSYNSPLHF	TGTGCCAGCAGTTTCGGAGGGTCCTATAATTCACCCCTCCACTTT
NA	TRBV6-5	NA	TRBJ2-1	CASSRRSGEQFF	TGTGCCAGCAGTCGGAGGTCTGGTGAGCAGTTCTTC
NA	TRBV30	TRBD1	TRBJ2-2	CAWTSRGYTGELFF	TGTGCCTGGACCAGCAGGGGGTACACCGGGGAGCTGTTTTTT
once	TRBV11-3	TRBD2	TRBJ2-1	CASSLGWASGGGNYNEQFF	TGTGCCAGCAGCTTAGGTTGGGCTAGCGGGGGGGGAAATTACAATGAGCAGTTCTTC
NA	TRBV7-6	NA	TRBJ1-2	CASSADRMGGYTF	TGTGCCAGCAGCGCCGACAGAATGGGGGGCTACACCTTC
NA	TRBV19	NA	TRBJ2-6	CASSIWTSGANVLTF	TGTGCCAGTAGTATCTGGACATCTGGGGCCAACGTCCTGACTTTC